This entry is about one T cell receptor beta chain. These data come from a study of blood T cell repertoires in COVID-19. Cohort placement rested on clinical history that participants reported themselves. This CDR3 is 17 amino acids long. Germline trimming cut 2 bases from V and 1 base from J; bases unmatched to any gene: 6. Germline CDR1 and CDR2: ENHRY and SYGVKD. In the original processing: From reference gene primer amplification, estimates of nucleated cell counts were derived. The assay was immunoSEQ multiplex PCR, and TCRdb's table has in-frame clones only and misses some. V and J calls and clone size follow that table, whereas D and trimming were derived from the DNA. The profile shows some 250,000 clones, approximately 83% of them singletons.

Material for sequencing was PBMCs or T cells enriched from blood (not recorded which). The genes are TRBV10-3 and TRBJ1-1, with 11 nucleotides matching TRBD1. The TCR sequence derives from a woman aged 50 to 60 who had recovered from COVID-19. In nucleotides, the CDR3 is TGTGCCATCAGTGAGAGGGACAGGGGGGCTAAGAACACTGAAGCTTTCTTT. Translated: CAISERDRGAKNTEAFF.